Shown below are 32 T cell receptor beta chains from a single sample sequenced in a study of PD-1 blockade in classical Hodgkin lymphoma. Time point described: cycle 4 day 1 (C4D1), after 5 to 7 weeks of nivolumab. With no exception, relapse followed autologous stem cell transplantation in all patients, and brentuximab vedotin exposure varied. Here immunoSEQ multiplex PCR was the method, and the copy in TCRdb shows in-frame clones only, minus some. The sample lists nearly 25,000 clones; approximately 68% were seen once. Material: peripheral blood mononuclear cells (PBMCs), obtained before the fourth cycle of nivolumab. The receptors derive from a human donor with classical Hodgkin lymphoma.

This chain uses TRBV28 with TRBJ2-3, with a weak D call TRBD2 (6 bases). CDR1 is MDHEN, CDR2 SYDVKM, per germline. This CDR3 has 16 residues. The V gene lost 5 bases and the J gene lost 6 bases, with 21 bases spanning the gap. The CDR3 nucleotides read TGTGCCAGCAGTGCCCCACCGGGACTCACCCCCGATACGCAGTATTTT. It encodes CASSAPPGLTPDTQYF.

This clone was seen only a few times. The CDR3, as DNA: TGCAGCGTTGTAGATCGGACGAGGAACACTGAAGCTTTCTTT. As protein: CSVVDRTRNTEAFF. This chain connects TRBV29-1 to TRBJ1-1; D ambiguous. In germline, CDR1 is SQVTM, CDR2 ANQGSEA. The length of the CDR3 is 14 residues. The V gene lost 4 bases and the J gene lost 1 base, with 13 bases spanning the gap.

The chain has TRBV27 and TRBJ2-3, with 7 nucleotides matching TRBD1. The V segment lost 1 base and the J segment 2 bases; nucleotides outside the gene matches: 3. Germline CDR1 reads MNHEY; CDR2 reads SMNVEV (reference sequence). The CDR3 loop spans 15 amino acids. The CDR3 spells CASSLYRGVTDTQYF. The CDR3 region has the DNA TGTGCCAGCAGTTTATACAGGGGAGTCACAGATACGCAGTATTTT.

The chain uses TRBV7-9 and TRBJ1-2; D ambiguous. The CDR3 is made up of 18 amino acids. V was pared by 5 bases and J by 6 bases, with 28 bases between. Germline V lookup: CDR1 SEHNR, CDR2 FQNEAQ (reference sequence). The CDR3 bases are TGTGCCAGCAGCAACAACGACTATCCGGGCCTCCCGGGCCATGGCTACACCTTC. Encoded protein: CASSNNDYPGLPGHGYTF.

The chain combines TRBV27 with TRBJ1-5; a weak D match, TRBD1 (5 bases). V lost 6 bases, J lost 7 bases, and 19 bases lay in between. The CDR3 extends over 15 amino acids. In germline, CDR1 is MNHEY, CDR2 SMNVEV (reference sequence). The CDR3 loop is CASSPEDRGGQPQHF. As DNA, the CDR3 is TGTGCCAGCAGCCCCGAGGACCGGGGGGGACAGCCCCAGCATTTT.

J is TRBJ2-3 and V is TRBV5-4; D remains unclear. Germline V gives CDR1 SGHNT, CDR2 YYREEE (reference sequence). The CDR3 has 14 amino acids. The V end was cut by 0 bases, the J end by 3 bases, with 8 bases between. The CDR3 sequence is CASSLVTNTDTQYF. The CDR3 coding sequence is TGTGCCAGCAGCTTGGTAACTAATACAGATACGCAGTATTTT.

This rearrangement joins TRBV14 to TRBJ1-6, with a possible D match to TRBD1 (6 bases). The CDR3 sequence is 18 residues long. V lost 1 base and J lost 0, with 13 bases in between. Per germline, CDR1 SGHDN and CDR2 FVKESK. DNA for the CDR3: TGTGCCAGCAGCCAAGTGGGGGCCGGCAGCTCCTATAATTCACCCCTCCACTTT. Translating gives CASSQVGAGSSYNSPLHF.

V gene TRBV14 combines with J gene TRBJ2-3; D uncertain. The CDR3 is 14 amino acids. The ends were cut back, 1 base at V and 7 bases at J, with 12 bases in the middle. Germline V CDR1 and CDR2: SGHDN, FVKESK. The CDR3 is CASSQVTMGNTQYF. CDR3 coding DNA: TGTGCCAGCAGCCAAGTAACAATGGGAAATACGCAGTATTTT.

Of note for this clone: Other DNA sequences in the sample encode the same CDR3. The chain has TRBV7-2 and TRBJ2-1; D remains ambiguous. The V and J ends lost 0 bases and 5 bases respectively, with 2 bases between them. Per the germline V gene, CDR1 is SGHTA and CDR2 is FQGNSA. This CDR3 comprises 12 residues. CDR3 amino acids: CASSLANNEQFF. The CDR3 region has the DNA TGTGCCAGCAGCTTAGCTAACAATGAGCAGTTCTTC.

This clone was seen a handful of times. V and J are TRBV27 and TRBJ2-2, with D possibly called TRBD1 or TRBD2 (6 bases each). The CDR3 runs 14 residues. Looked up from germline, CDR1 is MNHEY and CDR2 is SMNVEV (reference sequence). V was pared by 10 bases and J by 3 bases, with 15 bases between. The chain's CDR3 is CATRGGGHTGELFF. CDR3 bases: TGTGCCACCCGAGGAGGGGGGCACACCGGGGAGCTGTTTTTT.

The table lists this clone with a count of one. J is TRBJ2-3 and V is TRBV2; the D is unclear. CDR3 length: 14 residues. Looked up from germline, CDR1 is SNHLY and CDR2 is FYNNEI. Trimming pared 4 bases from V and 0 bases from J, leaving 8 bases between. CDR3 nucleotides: TGTGCCAGCAGTGGGTCATCTAGCACAGATACGCAGTATTTT. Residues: CASSGSSSTDTQYF. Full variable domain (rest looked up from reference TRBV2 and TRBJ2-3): EPEVTQTPSHQVTQMGQEVILRCVPISNHLYFYWYRQILGQKVEFLVSFYNNEISEKSEIFDDQFSVERPDGSNFTLKIRSTKLEDSAMYFCASSGSSSTDTQYFGPGTRLTVL.

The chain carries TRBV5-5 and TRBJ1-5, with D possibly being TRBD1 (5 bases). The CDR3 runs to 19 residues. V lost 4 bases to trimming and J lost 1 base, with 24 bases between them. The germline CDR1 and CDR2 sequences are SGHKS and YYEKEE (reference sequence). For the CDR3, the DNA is TGTGCCAGCAGCCCCCAGCCGGGAATATCTGAGGGGAGCAATCAGCCCCAGCATTTT. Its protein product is CASSPQPGISEGSNQPQHF.

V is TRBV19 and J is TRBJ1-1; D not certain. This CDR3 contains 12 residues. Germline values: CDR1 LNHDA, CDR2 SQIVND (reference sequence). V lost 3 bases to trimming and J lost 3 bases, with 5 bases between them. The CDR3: CASSIEYTEAFF. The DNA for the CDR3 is TGTGCCAGTAGTATCGAATACACTGAAGCTTTCTTT. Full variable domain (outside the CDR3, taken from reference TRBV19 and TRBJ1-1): DGGITQSPKYLFRKEGQNVTLSCEQNLNHDAMYWYRQDPGQGLRLIYYSQIVNDFQKGDIAEGYSVSREKKESFPLTVTSAQKNPTAFYLCASSIEYTEAFFGQGTRLTVV.

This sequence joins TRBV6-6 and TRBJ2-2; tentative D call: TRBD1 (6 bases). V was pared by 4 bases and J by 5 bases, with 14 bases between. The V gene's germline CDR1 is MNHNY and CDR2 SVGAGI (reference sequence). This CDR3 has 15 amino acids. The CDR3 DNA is TGTGCCAGCAGTTCCCAGGGGTTGCCGACCGGGGAGCTGTTTTTT. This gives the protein CASSSQGLPTGELFF.

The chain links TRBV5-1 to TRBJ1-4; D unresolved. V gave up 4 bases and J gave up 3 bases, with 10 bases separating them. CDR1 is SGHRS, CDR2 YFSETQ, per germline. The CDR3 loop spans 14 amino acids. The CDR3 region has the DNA TGCGCCAGCAGCGTGGGCTCGGCTAATGAAAAACTGTTTTTT. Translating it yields CASSVGSANEKLFF.

This chain's CDR3 is CASSLKATGESGNTIYF. The CDR3 coding sequence is TGTGCCAGCAGCTTAAAGGCGACAGGGGAGTCTGGAAACACCATATATTTT. V gene TRBV7-8 combines with J gene TRBJ1-3; 8 bases are a match to TRBD1. CDR1 and CDR2 (germline): SGHVS, FQNEAQ. This CDR3 has 17 amino acids. Trimming took 2 bases from V and 1 from J; bases not matched to a gene: 7. Looking up the rest from reference TRBV7-8 and TRBJ1-3 gives the full variable domain: GAGVSQSPRYKVAKRGQDVALRCDPISGHVSLFWYQQALGQGPEFLTYFQNEAQLDKSGLPSDRFFAERPEGSVSTLKIQRTQQEDSAVYLCASSLKATGESGNTIYFGEGSWLTVV.

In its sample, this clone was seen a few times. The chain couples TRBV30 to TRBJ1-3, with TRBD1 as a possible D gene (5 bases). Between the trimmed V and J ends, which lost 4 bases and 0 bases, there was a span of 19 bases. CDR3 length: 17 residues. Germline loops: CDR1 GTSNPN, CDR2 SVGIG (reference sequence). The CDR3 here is CAWTPGDLLLSGNTIYF. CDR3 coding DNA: TGTGCCTGGACCCCGGGGGACCTTCTCCTCTCTGGAAACACCATATATTTT.

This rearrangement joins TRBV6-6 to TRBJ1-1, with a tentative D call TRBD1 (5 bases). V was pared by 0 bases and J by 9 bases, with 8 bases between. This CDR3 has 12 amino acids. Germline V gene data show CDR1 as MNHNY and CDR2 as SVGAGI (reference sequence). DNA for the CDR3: TGTGCCAGCAGTTACTCGGGACGGCAAGCTTTCTTT. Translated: CASSYSGRQAFF.

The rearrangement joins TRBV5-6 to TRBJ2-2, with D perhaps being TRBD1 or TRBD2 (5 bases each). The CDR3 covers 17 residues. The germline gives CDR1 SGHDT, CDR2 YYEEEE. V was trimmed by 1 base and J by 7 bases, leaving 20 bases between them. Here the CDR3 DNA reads TGTGCCAGCAGCTTGTTACGTGGCAGGGAGAGGGTCGGGGAGCTGTTTTTT. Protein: CASSLLRGRERVGELFF. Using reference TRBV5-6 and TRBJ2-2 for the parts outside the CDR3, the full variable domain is DAGVTQSPTHLIKTRGQQVTLRCSPKSGHDTVSWYQQALGQGPQFIFQYYEEEERQRGNFPDRFSGHQFPNYSSELNVNALLLGDSALYLCASSLLRGRERVGELFFGEGSRLTVL.

In DNA, the CDR3 is TGCGCCAGCAGCCAAGACAGGGGACTAGCGGGGGCCCTCTCCTACAATGAGCAGTTCTTC. Residues: CASSQDRGLAGALSYNEQFF. The J gene is TRBJ2-1, the V gene TRBV4-1; TRBD2 agrees at 14 bases. The CDR3 runs to 20 residues. Germline loops: CDR1 MGHRA, CDR2 YSYEKL. The V gene end was trimmed by 0 bases and the J gene end by 0 bases; junction bases not matched to a gene: 7.

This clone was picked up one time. The CDR3 DNA is TGTGCCAGCAGGACAGGGGTTGGAGAAAAACTGTTTTTT. Translated, it gives CASRTGVGEKLFF. V and J are TRBV2 and TRBJ1-4, with TRBD1 identical over 8 bases. The germline gives CDR1 SNHLY, CDR2 FYNNEI. V lost 6 bases, J lost 8 bases, and 5 bases stayed unmatched. The CDR3 is made up of 13 amino acids.

The DNA of the CDR3 is TGTGCCAGCAGGAGGGACCCATACGAGCAGTACTTC. Its protein is CASRRDPYEQYF. This sequence joins TRBV28 and TRBJ2-7; D possibly uses TRBD1 or TRBD2 (5 bases each). Trimming shortened V by 6 bases and J by 4 bases, and 10 bases separated the two germline ends. Germline V gene lookup returns CDR1 MDHEN and CDR2 SYDVKM. This CDR3 contains 12 residues.

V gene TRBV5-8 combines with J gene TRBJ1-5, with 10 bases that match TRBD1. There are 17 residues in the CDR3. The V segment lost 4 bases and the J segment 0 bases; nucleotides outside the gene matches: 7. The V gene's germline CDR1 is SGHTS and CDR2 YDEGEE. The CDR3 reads CASSPDRGGYSNQPQHF. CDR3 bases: TGTGCCAGCAGCCCGGACAGGGGGGGGTATAGCAATCAGCCCCAGCATTTT.

CDR3 DNA: TGTGCCAGCAGTTTATCGGAATATGGGACATTCCAGCATTTT. Encoded protein: CASSLSEYGTFQHF. J is TRBJ1-5 and V is TRBV27, with D possibly TRBD1 on 6 matching bases. The V end was cut by 0 bases, the J end by 12 bases, with 15 bases between. In germline, CDR1 is MNHEY, CDR2 SMNVEV (reference sequence). This CDR3 region has 14 residues.

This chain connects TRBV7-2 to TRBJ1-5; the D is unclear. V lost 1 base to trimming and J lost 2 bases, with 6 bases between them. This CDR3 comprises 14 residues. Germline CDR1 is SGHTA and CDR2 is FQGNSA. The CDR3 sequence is CASSLVRGNQPQHF. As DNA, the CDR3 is TGTGCCAGCAGCTTAGTTAGGGGCAATCAGCCCCAGCATTTT. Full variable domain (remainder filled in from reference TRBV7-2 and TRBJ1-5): GAGVSQSPSNKVTEKGKDVELRCDPISGHTALYWYRQSLGQGLEFLIYFQGNSAPDKSGLPSDRFSAERTGGSVSTLTIQRTQQEDSAVYLCASSLVRGNQPQHFGDGTRLSIL.

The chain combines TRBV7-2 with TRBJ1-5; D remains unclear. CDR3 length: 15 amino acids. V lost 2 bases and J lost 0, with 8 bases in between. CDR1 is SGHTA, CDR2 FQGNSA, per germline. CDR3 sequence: CASSLSHYSNQPQHF. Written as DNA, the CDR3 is TGTGCCAGCAGCTTATCCCATTATAGCAATCAGCCCCAGCATTTT.

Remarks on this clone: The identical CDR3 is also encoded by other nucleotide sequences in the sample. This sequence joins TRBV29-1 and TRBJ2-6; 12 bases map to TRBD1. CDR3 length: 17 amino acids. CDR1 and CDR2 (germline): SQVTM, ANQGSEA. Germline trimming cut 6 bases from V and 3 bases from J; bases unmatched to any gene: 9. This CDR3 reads CSVEGDRGLGGANVLTF. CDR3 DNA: TGCAGCGTGGAGGGGGACAGGGGGCTGGGTGGGGCCAACGTCCTGACTTTC.

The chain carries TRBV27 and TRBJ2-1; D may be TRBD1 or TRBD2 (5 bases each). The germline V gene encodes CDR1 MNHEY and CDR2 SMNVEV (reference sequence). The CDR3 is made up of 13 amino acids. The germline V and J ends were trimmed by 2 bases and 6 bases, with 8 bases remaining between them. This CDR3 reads CASSLRDGNEQFF. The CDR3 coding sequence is TGTGCCAGCAGTTTACGGGACGGCAATGAGCAGTTCTTC.

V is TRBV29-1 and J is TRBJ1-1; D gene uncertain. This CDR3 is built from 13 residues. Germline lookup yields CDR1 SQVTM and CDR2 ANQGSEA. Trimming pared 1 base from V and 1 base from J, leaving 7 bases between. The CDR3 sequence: CSVEARKNTEAFF. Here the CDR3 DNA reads TGCAGCGTTGAAGCCAGGAAGAACACTGAAGCTTTCTTT.

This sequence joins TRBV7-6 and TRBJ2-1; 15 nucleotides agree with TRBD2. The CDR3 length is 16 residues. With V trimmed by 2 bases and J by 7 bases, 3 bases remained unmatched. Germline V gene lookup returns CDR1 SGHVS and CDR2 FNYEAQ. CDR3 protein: CASSLIGTSGGNEQFF. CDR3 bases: TGTGCCAGCAGCTTAATCGGGACTAGCGGGGGGAATGAGCAGTTCTTC.

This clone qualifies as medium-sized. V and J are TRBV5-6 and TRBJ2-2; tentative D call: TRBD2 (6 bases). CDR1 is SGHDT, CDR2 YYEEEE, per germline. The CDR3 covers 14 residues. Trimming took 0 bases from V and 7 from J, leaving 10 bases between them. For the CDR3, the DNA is TGTGCCAGCAGCTTGGGGCGCGGGATCGGGGAGCTGTTTTTT. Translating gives CASSLGRGIGELFF.

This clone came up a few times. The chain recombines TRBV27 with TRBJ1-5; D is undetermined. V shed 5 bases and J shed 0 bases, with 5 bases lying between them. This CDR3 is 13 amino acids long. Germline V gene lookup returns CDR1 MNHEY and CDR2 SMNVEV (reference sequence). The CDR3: CASSPGSNQPQHF. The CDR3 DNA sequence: TGTGCCAGCAGTCCGGGTAGCAATCAGCCCCAGCATTTT.